This T cell receptor (beta chain) was profiled in a study of response to subunit inactivated influenza vaccine. V was pared by 4 bases and J by 4 bases, with 10 bases between. Germline CDR1 SGHTA, CDR2 FQGNSA. The CDR3 runs to 14 residues. TCRdb independently ran MiXCR on the RT-PCR reads; one entry per CDR3 protein. Of 430,000 or so distinct CDR3 sequences in the sample, roughly 9.7% were seen once. This clonotype was recorded many times. The sequencing here drew on PBMCs from blood, taken about 6 weeks after vaccination. The chain links TRBV7-2 to TRBJ2-2, with unresolved D. The TCR originated in a man between 45 and 60 years old who received an inactivated influenza vaccine. CDR3 residues: CASSSTASTGELFF. In nucleotides, the CDR3 is TGTGCCAGCAGCTCGACTGCTTCCACCGGGGAGCTGTTTTTT.